This T cell receptor beta chain emerged from a study of CD8 T cells in ankylosing spondylitis. Overall study results and limits: CD8+ by phenotype, disease-linked clones were relatively rare in peripheral blood. In ankylosing spondylitis patients, matched synovial fluid reportedly showed significant enrichment of disease-linked clones. What appeared characteristic of ankylosing spondylitis blood was a TCR beta motif of several highly homologous variants.

Between the trimmed V and J ends, which lost 6 bases and 9 bases, there was a span of 16 bases. CDR1 is DFQATT, CDR2 SNEGSKA, per germline (reference sequence). The CDR3 contains 12 residues. Molecular-barcoded quantitative 5'-RACE produced these TCR beta libraries. TCRdb re-called the 5' RACE reads through MiXCR, storing one row per CDR3 protein. The sample includes 230,000 or so distinct CDR3 sequences, 24% of them seen just once. This clonotype was observed a handful of times. Its antigen is as yet unknown. This clonotype was sampled from a male donor with ankylosing spondylitis or in good health (not recorded which). The sequenced material came from blood, either unsorted or a sorted T cell fraction (not recorded which). The rearrangement joins TRBV20-1 to TRBJ2-3; no reliable D call. In DNA, the CDR3 is TGCAGTGCCCCGCTTAAGGGCGAGACGCAGTATTTT. Translation: CSAPLKGETQYF.